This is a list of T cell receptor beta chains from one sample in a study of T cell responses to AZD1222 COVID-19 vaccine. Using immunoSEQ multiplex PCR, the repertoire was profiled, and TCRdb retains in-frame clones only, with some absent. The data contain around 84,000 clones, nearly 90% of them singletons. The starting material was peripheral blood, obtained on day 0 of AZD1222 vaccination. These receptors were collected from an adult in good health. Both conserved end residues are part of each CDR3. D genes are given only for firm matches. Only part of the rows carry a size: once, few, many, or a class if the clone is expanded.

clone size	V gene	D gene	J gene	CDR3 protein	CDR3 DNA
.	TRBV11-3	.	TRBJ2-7	CASSLGSAFPALQYF	TGTGCCAGCAGCTTGGGCTCAGCCTTCCCAGCATTGCAGTACTTC
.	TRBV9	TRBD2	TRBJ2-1	CASTQAGLVYNEQFF	TGTGCCAGCACCCAAGCGGGACTAGTCTACAATGAGCAGTTCTTC
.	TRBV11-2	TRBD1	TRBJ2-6	CASSPLEQGAGANVLTF	TGTGCCAGCAGCCCACTGGAACAGGGGGCCGGGGCCAACGTCCTGACTTTC
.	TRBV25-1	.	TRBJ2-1	CATSRDGVKRNEQFF	TGTGCCACCTCAAGGGACGGGGTGAAGAGAAATGAGCAGTTCTTC
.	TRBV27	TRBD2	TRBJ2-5	CASIGTSGLQETQYF	TGTGCCAGCATTGGGACTAGCGGGCTCCAAGAGACCCAGTACTTC
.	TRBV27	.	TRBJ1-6	CASSLRNSPLHF	TGTGCCAGCAGTTTGAGAAATTCACCCCTCCACTTT
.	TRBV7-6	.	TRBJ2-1	CASSYGGGRQPYNEQFF	TGTGCCAGCAGCTACGGAGGGGGCAGACAACCTTACAATGAGCAGTTCTTC
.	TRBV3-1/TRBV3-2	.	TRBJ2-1	CASSPLGGEQFF	TGTGCCAGCAGCCCTCTTGGGGGTGAGCAGTTCTTC
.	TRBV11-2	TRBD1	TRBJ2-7	CASSRTGGQGVPGLLEQYF	TGTGCCAGCAGCAGAACCGGGGGACAGGGAGTTCCTGGCCTCCTAGAGCAGTACTTC
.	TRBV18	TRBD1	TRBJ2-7	CASSALGTGAYEQYF	TGTGCCAGCTCAGCCTTGGGGACAGGGGCCTACGAGCAGTACTTC
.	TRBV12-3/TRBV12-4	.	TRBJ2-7	CASSLGEYEQYF	TGTGCCAGCAGTTTAGGGGAGTACGAGCAGTACTTC
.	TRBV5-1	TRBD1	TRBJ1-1	CASSLTRGFQSTEAFF	TGCGCCAGCAGCTTGACCAGGGGGTTCCAGAGCACTGAAGCTTTCTTT
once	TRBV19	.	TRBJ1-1	CATKGDIGRGNTEAFF	TGTGCCACTAAGGGCGATATCGGCAGGGGGAACACTGAAGCTTTCTTT
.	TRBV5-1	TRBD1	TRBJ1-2	CASSLGQGADYGYTF	TGCGCCAGCAGCTTAGGACAGGGGGCCGACTATGGCTACACCTTC
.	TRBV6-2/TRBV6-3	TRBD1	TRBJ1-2	CASSEGQGPRGYTF	TGTGCCAGCAGCGAAGGACAGGGCCCTCGGGGCTACACCTTC
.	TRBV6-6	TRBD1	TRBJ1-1	CASSLSGQGFAFF	TGTGCCAGCAGTTTGTCGGGACAGGGGTTTGCTTTCTTT
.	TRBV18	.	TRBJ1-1	CASSPKGKDTEAFF	TGTGCCAGCTCACCAAAGGGAAAGGACACTGAAGCTTTCTTT
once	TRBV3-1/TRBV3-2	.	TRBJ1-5	CASSQGRQYSNQPQHF	TGTGCCAGCAGCCAAGGTCGGCAGTATAGCAATCAGCCCCAGCATTTT
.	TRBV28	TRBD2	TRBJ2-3	CASSLTSGARDTQYF	TGTGCCAGCAGTTTAACCAGCGGGGCCAGGGATACGCAGTATTTT
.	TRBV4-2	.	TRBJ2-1	CASSQRGQAVGSGSNEQFF	TGTGCCAGCAGCCAAAGGGGACAGGCTGTTGGAAGCGGGAGTAATGAGCAGTTCTTC
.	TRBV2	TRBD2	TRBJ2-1	CASSPLAGDWQFF	TGTGCCAGCAGTCCTCTCGCGGGGGATTGGCAGTTCTTC
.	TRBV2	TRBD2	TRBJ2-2	CASSYVQGGAGELFF	TGTGCCAGCTCCTATGTCCAGGGAGGGGCCGGGGAGCTGTTTTTT
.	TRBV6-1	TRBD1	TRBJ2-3	CASSEGGQGSDTQYF	TGTGCCAGCAGTGAAGGGGGACAGGGGTCCGATACGCAGTATTTT
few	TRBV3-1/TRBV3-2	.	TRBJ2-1	CASSQGADNEQFF	TGTGCCAGCAGCCAAGGGGCCGACAATGAGCAGTTCTTC
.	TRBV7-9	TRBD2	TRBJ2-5	CASSSAGGLQETQYF	TGTGCCAGCAGTTCAGCGGGAGGGCTCCAAGAGACCCAGTACTTC
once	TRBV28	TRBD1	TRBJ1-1	CASSGDRFTEAFF	TGTGCCAGCAGTGGGGACAGGTTCACTGAAGCTTTCTTT
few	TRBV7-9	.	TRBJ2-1	CASRLDRNEQFF	TGTGCCAGCAGGTTAGACAGAAATGAGCAGTTCTTC
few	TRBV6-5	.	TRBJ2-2	CASKEGRDTGELFF	TGTGCCAGCAAGGAGGGCCGCGACACCGGGGAGCTGTTTTTT
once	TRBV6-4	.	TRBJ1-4	CASTTPRGVGEKLFF	TGTGCCAGCACCACTCCGAGGGGGGTTGGTGAAAAACTGTTTTTT
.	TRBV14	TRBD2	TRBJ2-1	CASSRTSGSANEQFF	TGTGCCAGCAGCCGGACTAGCGGGAGCGCCAATGAGCAGTTCTTC
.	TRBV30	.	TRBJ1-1	CAWSVQWGPNTEAFF	TGTGCCTGGAGTGTACAATGGGGCCCGAACACTGAAGCTTTCTTT
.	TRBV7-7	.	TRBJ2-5	CASSPLGSGQETQYF	TGTGCTAGCAGCCCCCTAGGTAGCGGACAAGAGACCCAGTACTTC
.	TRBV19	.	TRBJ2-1	CASKAQRGVQGSHNEQFF	TGTGCCAGTAAAGCGCAGCGCGGGGTACAGGGTTCCCATAATGAGCAGTTCTTC
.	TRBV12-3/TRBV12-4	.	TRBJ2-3	CASSFKGLRRQYF	TGTGCCAGCAGTTTCAAAGGCCTCAGAAGGCAGTATTTT
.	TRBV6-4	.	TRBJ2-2	CASSRYWNTGELFF	TGTGCCAGCAGTCGATACTGGAACACCGGGGAGCTGTTTTTT
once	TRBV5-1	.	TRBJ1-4	CASSLTATNEKLFF	TGCGCCAGCAGCTTGACTGCAACTAATGAAAAACTGTTTTTT
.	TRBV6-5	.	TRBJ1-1	CASSYHPRGEAFF	TGTGCCAGCAGTTACCATCCGAGGGGTGAAGCTTTCTTT
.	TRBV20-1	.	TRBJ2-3	CSASGGLGLSTDTQYF	TGCAGTGCTAGTGGAGGGTTGGGCCTTAGCACAGATACGCAGTATTTT
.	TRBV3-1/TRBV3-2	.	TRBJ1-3	CASSQLRNKTHDRRFPYSGNTIYF	TGTGCCAGCAGCCAACTCCGTAATAAGACGCACGACCGAAGGTTTCCTTACTCTGGAAACACCATATATTTT
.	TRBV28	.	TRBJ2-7	CASSLKTPPSRYF	TGTGCCAGCAGTTTGAAAACGCCCCCGAGCCGGTACTTC
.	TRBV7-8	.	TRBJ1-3	CASSNAGAGNTIYF	TGTGCCAGCAGCAACGCAGGGGCCGGAAACACCATATATTTT
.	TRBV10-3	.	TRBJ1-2	CAISEMAGGLYGYTF	TGTGCCATCAGCGAAATGGCGGGCGGACTCTATGGCTACACCTTC
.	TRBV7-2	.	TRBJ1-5	CASSPSFAPNQPQHF	TGTGCCAGCAGCCCTTCATTTGCCCCCAATCAGCCCCAGCATTTT
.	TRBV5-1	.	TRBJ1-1	CASSLDVNTEAFF	TGCGCCAGCAGCTTGGATGTGAACACTGAAGCTTTCTTT
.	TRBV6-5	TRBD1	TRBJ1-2	CASSSWGQSLGYTF	TGTGCCAGCAGTTCTTGGGGACAGAGCCTGGGCTACACCTTC
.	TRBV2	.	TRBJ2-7	CAIKGGISYEQYF	TGTGCCATCAAAGGCGGGATTTCCTACGAGCAGTACTTC
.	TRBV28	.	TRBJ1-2	CASSTQVGGRVTF	TGTGCCAGCAGCACCCAGGTCGGGGGGAGGGTAACCTTC
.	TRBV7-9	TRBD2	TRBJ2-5	CASSSSGSRETQYF	TGTGCCAGCAGCTCTAGCGGGAGTAGAGAGACCCAGTACTTC
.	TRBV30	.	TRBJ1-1	CAWSLRYTEAFF	TGTGCCTGGAGTTTGCGGTACACTGAAGCTTTCTTT
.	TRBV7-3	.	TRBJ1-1	CASSQQGTEAFF	TGTGCCAGCAGCCAACAGGGCACTGAAGCTTTCTTT
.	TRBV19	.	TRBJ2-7	CASSTGTSYEQYF	TGTGCCAGTAGTACCGGGACTTCCTACGAGCAGTACTTC
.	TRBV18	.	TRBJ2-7	CASSPDEHYEQYF	TGTGCCAGCTCACCAGACGAACACTACGAGCAGTACTTC
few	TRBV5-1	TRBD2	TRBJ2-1	CASSLKSLSGRASDYNEQFF	TGCGCCAGCAGCTTGAAGTCGCTGAGCGGGAGGGCCTCGGACTACAATGAGCAGTTCTTC
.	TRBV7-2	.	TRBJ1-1	CASSSPGPEAFF	TGTGCCAGCAGCTCCCCCGGCCCTGAAGCTTTCTTT
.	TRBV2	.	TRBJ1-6	CASRGQGLDNSPLHF	TGTGCCAGCAGGGGGCAGGGTCTTGATAATTCACCCCTCCACTTT
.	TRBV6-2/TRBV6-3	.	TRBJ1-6	CASSYSGTADSPLHF	TGTGCCAGCAGTTACTCCGGGACCGCAGATTCACCCCTCCACTTT
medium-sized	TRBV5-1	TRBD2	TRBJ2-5	CASSLERSGARQETQYF	TGCGCCAGCAGCTTGGAGCGGAGCGGGGCTAGACAAGAGACCCAGTACTTC
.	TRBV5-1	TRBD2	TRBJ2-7	CASGKGWEGSSSEQYF	TGCGCCAGCGGGAAAGGTTGGGAGGGCTCTTCGAGCGAGCAGTACTTC
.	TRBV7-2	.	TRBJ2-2	CASSLPQAMNTGELFF	TGTGCCAGCAGCTTACCCCAGGCGATGAACACCGGGGAGCTGTTTTTT
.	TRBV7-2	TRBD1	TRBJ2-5	CASSLGQGARETQYF	TGTGCCAGCAGCTTAGGGCAGGGGGCGCGGGAGACCCAGTACTTC